This T cell receptor (beta chain) was captured in a study of blood T cell repertoires in COVID-19 (TCRdb year 2020). Background for the entire study: Collaborator samples came from the United States, Italy and Spain and covered acute and convalescent phases of COVID-19. Samples were obtained from the ongoing ImmuneRACE study (first 160 participants) and from 1,200 or so subjects provided by 6 global collaborators. Deeply sampled blood TCRbeta repertoires from subjects exposed to, actively infected with, or recovered from COVID-19 were included in the dataset. Where available, HLA class I and class II types were obtained from metadata supplied by the sample provider rather than from assay-based typing. The prospective study material was composed of cDNA or gDNA derived from T cells, B-cell-depleted T cells, or PBMCs. A freely available public database, intended as a resource for researchers studying the immune response to SARS-CoV-2, is where the repertoires were released. Sample metadata almost always included a de-identified subject ID, COVID-19 status, age in years and sex. The paper's findings and limits, for the study overall: The amount of clinical and demographic metadata varied by source and participant and was provided uncurated.

The CDR3 sequence holds 16 residues, the cysteine and phenylalanine included. CDR3 DNA is the only sequence kept; it has 48 bases, read in frame from the first base. V lost 4 bases and J lost 0 bases; the stretch between them is 14 bases long. CDR1 and CDR2, looked up from the germline V gene, are SGDLS and YYNGEE. As concerns this clone: This receptor's antigen is unknown. Per-nucleotide qualities are absent, and no much larger clonotype sits a single base away.

Collaborating institutions collected whole blood in K2EDTA tubes following their own protocols. Collaborator samples were shipped for TCRbeta analysis as frozen whole blood, isolated PBMCs, or DNA extracted from either sample type. TCRbeta CDR3 regions were amplified from genomic DNA by means of the immunoSEQ Assay, a bias-controlled multiplex PCR. The paper's processing steps were these. Nucleated cell counts per sample were estimated from amplification of reference gene primers within the assay. To quantify the absolute abundance of each unique TCRbeta CDR3 rearrangement, sequence reads were collapsed and filtered. For each sample, productive Simpson clonality was calculated as the square root of Simpson's diversity index over productive rearrangements. Here the immuneACCESS table is served through TCRdb, limited to in-frame sequences with V and J called. Missing clones are a known gap in these copies; in checked studies unresolved V genes cover under half, and the rest lacks a known reason. V and J calls and clone size are those listed in that table; D and trimming were worked out from the DNA. The sample table records around 620,000 clones; 80% to 90% of these occur just once. The ten largest clonotypes hold approximately 0.25% of the sample.

The receptor was derived from a woman between 18 and 29 years old with acute or convalescent COVID-19. The sequence is built from TRBV9 and TRBJ2-1; TRBD2 is perhaps the D gene, given 7 matching bases. Sequencing was performed on peripheral blood. Here is the DNA: TGTGCCAGCAGCCCCCGAGGGGGGGGCTCCTACAATGAGCAGTTCTTC. It codes for CASSPRGGGSYNEQFF.